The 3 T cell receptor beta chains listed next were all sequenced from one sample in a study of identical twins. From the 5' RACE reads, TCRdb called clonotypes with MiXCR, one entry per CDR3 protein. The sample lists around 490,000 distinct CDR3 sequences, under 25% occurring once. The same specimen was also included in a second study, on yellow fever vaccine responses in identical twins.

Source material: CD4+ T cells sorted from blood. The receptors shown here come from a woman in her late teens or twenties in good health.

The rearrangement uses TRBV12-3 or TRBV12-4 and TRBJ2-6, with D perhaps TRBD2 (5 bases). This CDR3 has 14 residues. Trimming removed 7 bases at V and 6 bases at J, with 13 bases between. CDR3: CASTTGIEANVLTF. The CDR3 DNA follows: TGTGCCAGCACCACGGGGATTGAGGCCAACGTCCTGACTTTC.

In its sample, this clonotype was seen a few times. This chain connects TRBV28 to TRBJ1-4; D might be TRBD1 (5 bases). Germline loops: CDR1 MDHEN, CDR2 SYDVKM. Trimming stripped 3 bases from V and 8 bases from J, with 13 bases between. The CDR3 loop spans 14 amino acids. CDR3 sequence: CASSFRAGDEKLFF. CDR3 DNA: TGTGCCAGCAGTTTCCGGGCGGGGGACGAAAAACTGTTTTTT. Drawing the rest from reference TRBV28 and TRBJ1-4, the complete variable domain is DVKVTQSSRYLVKRTGEKVFLECVQDMDHENMFWYRQDPGLGLRLIYFSYDVKMKEKGDIPEGYSVSREKKERFSLILESASTNQTSMYLCASSFRAGDEKLFFGSGTQLSVL.

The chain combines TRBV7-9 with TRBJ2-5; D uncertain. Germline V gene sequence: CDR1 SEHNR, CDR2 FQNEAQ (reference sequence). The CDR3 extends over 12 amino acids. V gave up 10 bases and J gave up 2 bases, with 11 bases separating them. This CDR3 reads CATSTLQETQYF. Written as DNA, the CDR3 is TGTGCCACCTCAACCTTACAAGAGACCCAGTACTTC.